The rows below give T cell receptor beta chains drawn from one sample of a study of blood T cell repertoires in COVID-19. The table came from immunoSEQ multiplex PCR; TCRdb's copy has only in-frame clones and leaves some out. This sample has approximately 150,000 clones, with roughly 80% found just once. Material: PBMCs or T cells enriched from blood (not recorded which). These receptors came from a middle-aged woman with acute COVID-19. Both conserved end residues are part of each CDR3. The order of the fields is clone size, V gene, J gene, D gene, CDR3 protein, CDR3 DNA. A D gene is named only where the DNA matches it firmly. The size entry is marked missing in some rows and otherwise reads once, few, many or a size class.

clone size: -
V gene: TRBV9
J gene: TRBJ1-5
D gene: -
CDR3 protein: CASSAQGLGNQPQHF
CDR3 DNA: TGTGCCAGCAGCGCTCAGGGGCTTGGCAATCAGCCCCAGCATTTT

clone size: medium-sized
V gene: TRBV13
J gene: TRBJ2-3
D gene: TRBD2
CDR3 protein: CASSLVAGMLTDTQYF
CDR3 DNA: TGTGCCAGCAGCTTAGTAGCGGGGATGCTCACAGATACGCAGTATTTT

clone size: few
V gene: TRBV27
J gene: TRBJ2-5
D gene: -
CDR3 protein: CASSSRLVPETQYF
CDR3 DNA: TGTGCCAGCAGTTCCCGACTAGTCCCAGAGACCCAGTACTTC

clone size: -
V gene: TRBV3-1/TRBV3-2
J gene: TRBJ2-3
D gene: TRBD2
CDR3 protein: CASSPLAGAEYF
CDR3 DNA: TGTGCCAGCAGCCCTCTAGCGGGAGCTGAGTATTTT

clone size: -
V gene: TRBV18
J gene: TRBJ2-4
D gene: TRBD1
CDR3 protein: CASSPRTGADIQYF
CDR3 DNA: TGTGCCAGCTCACCACGGACAGGGGCGGACATTCAGTACTTC

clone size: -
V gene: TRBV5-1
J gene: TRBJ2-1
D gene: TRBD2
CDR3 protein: CASSPGTSGRDNNEQFF
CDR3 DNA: TGCGCCAGCAGCCCGGGGACTAGCGGGAGGGATAACAATGAGCAGTTCTTC

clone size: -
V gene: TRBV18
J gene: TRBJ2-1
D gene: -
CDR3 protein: CASSPIRQAYNEQFF
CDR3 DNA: TGTGCCAGCTCACCCATCCGACAAGCCTACAATGAGCAGTTCTTC

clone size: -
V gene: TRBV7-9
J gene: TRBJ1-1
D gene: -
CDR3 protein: CASSLGGAEAFF
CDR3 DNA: TGTGCCAGCAGCTTAGGAGGAGCCGAAGCTTTCTTT

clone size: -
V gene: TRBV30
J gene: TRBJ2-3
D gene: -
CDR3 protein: CAWTPPAGSTDTQYF
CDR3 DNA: TGTGCCTGGACCCCTCCGGCGGGTAGCACAGATACGCAGTATTTT

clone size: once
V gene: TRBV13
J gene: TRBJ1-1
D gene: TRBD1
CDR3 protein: CASGQGDTEAFF
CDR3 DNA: TGTGCCAGCGGACAGGGAGACACTGAAGCTTTCTTT

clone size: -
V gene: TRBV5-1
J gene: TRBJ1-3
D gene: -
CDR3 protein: CASSLGPLGGNSGNTIYF
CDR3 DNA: TGCGCCAGCAGCTTGGGACCCTTGGGGGGAAACTCTGGAAACACCATATATTTT

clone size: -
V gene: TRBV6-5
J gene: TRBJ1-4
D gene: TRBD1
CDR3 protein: CASFKGQANEKLFF
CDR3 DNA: TGTGCCAGCTTTAAGGGACAGGCTAATGAAAAACTGTTTTTT

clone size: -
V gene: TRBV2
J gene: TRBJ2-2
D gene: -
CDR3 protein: CASSTGSRAGELFF
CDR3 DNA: TGTGCCAGCAGTACCGGGTCTCGCGCCGGGGAGCTGTTTTTT

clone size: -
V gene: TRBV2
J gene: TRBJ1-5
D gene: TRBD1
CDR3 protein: CASRWDRDQPQHF
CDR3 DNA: TGTGCCAGCAGATGGGACAGGGATCAGCCCCAGCATTTT

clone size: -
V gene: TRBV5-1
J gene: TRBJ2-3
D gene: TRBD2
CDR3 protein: CASSLRSSGSPTSTDTQYF
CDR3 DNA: TGCGCCAGCAGCTTGAGATCTAGCGGGAGTCCAACTAGCACAGATACGCAGTATTTT

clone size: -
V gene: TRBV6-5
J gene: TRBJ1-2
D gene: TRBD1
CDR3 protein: CASSPGGKNYGYTF
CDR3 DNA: TGTGCCAGCAGTCCAGGGGGTAAAAACTATGGCTACACCTTC

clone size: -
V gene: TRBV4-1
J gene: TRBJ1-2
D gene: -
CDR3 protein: CASSRETGTGGGYTF
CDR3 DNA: TGCGCCAGCAGCCGAGAAACCGGGACGGGGGGAGGCTACACCTTC

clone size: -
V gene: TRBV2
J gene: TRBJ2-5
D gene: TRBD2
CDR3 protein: CASKGYAGVIETQYF
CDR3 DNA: TGTGCCAGCAAAGGGTACGCGGGAGTAATTGAGACCCAGTACTTC

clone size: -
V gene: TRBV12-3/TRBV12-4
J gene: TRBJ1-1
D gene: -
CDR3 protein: CASSSRERAEAFF
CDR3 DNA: TGTGCCAGCAGCTCCCGGGAACGGGCTGAAGCTTTCTTT

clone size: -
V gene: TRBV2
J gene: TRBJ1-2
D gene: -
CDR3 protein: CASSGQGLSNYGYTF
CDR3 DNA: TGTGCCAGCAGTGGTCAGGGACTTTCTAACTATGGCTACACCTTC

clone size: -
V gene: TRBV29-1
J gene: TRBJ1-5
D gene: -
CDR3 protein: CSVVGGPNQPQHF
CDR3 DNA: TGCAGCGTTGTAGGGGGTCCGAATCAGCCCCAGCATTTT

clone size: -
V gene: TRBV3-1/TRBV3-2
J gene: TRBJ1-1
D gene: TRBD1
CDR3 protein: CASSQESQGAAEAFF
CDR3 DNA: TGTGCCAGCAGCCAAGAAAGCCAGGGGGCCGCTGAAGCTTTCTTT

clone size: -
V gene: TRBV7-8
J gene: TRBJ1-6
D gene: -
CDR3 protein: CASSPVPSGQNNSPLHF
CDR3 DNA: TGTGCCAGCAGCCCAGTCCCGTCGGGACAAAATAATTCACCCCTCCACTTT

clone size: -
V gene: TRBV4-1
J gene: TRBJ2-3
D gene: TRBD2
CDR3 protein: CASSQDPWLAGMTDTQYF
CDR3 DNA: TGCGCCAGCAGCCAAGACCCCTGGCTAGCGGGAATGACAGATACGCAGTATTTT

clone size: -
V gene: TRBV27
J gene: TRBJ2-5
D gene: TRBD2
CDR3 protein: CASSLSGRWRETQYF
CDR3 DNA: TGTGCCAGCAGTCTTAGCGGGAGATGGAGAGAGACCCAGTACTTC

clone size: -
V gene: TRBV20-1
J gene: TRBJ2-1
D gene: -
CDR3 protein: CSASPLEAGTYNEQFF
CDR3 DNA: TGCAGTGCTAGTCCCCTTGAGGCGGGTACCTACAATGAGCAGTTCTTC

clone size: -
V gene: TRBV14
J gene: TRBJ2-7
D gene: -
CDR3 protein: CASSQEVGAPSF
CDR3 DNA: TGTGCCAGCAGCCAGGAGGTGGGGGCACCTAGTTTC

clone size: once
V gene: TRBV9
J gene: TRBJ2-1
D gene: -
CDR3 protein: CASSPVAAVDYNEQFF
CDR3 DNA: TGTGCCAGCAGCCCAGTCGCGGCGGTAGACTACAATGAGCAGTTCTTC